A single sample gave rise to the 5 T cell receptor beta chains below, sequenced in a study of identifying expanded T cells in peripheral blood (dated by TCRdb to the late 2010s). Library preparation used the immunoSEQ multiplex PCR assay. TCRdb provides this immuneACCESS table in a form limited to in-frame rearrangements. Some clones are lacking; in checked studies, under half of them reflect an unresolved V gene, and why the rest are absent is not known. Across this sample there are about 100,000 clones, with 88% seen only once. The ten largest clones take up 5.5% of the sample. The sample consisted of blood. These receptor sequences come from a person between 18 and 75 years old in good health.

J is TRBJ2-1 and V is TRBV19, with 13 nucleotides matching TRBD2. V was pared by 6 bases and J by 5 bases, with 1 base of the junction left unmatched. The CDR3 runs to 14 residues. Germline V gives CDR1 LNHDA, CDR2 SQIVND (reference sequence). The CDR3 loop reads CASRLAGGNNEQFF. The CDR3 DNA reads TGTGCCAGTAGACTAGCGGGAGGGAACAATGAGCAGTTCTTC.

This chain uses TRBV5-1 with TRBJ1-1; TRBD1 is a possible D gene (5 bases). V lost 1 base and J 1 base, leaving 5 bases between the germline ends. From germline, CDR1 is SGHRS and CDR2 YFSETQ. This CDR3 spans 13 amino acids. The CDR3 DNA sequence: TGCGCCAGCAGCTTGAGGGGGAACACTGAAGCTTTCTTT. Its protein is CASSLRGNTEAFF.

The chain joins TRBV19 to TRBJ2-2; 9 nucleotides align to TRBD1. The V gene's germline CDR1 is LNHDA and CDR2 SQIVND (reference sequence). There are 15 residues in the CDR3. The junction had 6 bases not matched to a gene; V was cut back by 5 bases and J by 5 bases. CDR3 residues: CASSLNRGLTGELFF. The DNA of the CDR3 is TGTGCCAGTAGTCTGAACAGGGGGCTTACCGGGGAGCTGTTTTTT.

This chain uses TRBV30 with TRBJ1-3; D remains unclear. V was trimmed by 2 bases and J by 1 base, leaving 6 bases between them. CDR1 and CDR2 from the germline V gene are GTSNPN and SVGIG (reference sequence). The CDR3 extends over 13 amino acids. CDR3 bases: TGTGCCTGGAGTCCGGGTTCTGGAAACACCATATATTTT. It is translated as CAWSPGSGNTIYF.

The rearrangement links TRBV18 to TRBJ1-1; D gene ambiguous. This CDR3 spans 15 amino acids. The germline V and J ends were trimmed by 1 base and 0 bases, with 9 bases remaining between them. The V gene's germline CDR1 is KGHSH and CDR2 LQKENI. The CDR3 sequence: CASSPRNSLNTEAFF. In DNA form, the CDR3 reads TGTGCCAGCTCACCACGTAACAGCTTGAACACTGAAGCTTTCTTT.